A selection of T cell receptor beta chains follows, all from one sample in a study of long-term antiretroviral therapy in people with HIV. Generated by immunoSEQ multiplex PCR, the TCRdb table keeps only in-frame clones and is missing some. Among 7,500 to 10,000 clones listed, 80% to 90% were seen once. Here the sequenced sample was unsorted PBMCs, taken 0.7 years after starting antiretroviral therapy. These receptors were taken from a man aged 40-50 years with HIV. Each CDR3 is given with its conserved first and last residue. The D gene is left open where the match is weak. Only some rows state a clone size, as once, few, many or a class for expanded clones.

CDR3 length: 14
V gene: TRBV7-2
J gene: TRBJ2-7
D gene: .
clone size: .
CDR3 DNA: TGTGCCAGCAGCCACCGGGACGGATCCTACGAGCAGTACTTC
CDR3 protein: CASSHRDGSYEQYF

CDR3 length: 13
V gene: TRBV5-4
J gene: TRBJ2-5
D gene: .
clone size: once
CDR3 DNA: TGTGCCAGCAGCTTGGCGGCACAAGAGACCCAGTACTTC
CDR3 protein: CASSLAAQETQYF

CDR3 length: 13
V gene: TRBV29-1
J gene: TRBJ1-2
D gene: TRBD1
clone size: .
CDR3 DNA: TGCAGCGTTGTGGGACAGGGGGTAGGTGGCTACACCTTC
CDR3 protein: CSVVGQGVGGYTF

CDR3 length: 15
V gene: TRBV27
J gene: TRBJ1-4
D gene: .
clone size: medium-sized
CDR3 DNA: TGTGCCAGCAGTCCAAACTGGGGTTCTAATGAAAAACTGTTTTTT
CDR3 protein: CASSPNWGSNEKLFF

CDR3 length: 15
V gene: TRBV7-8
J gene: TRBJ2-7
D gene: TRBD2
clone size: once
CDR3 DNA: TGTGCCAGCAGCCAGACTAGCGGGAATTATTACGAGCAGTACTTC
CDR3 protein: CASSQTSGNYYEQYF

CDR3 length: 16
V gene: TRBV10-2
J gene: TRBJ1-2
D gene: .
clone size: .
CDR3 DNA: TGCGCCAGCAGTGCCGGGGCTCTACAAGGAAATTATGGCTACACCTTC
CDR3 protein: CASSAGALQGNYGYTF

CDR3 length: 14
V gene: TRBV5-5
J gene: TRBJ2-5
D gene: TRBD2
clone size: .
CDR3 DNA: TGTGCCAGCAGCCCCGCGGGGGGGGGAGAGACCCAGTACTTC
CDR3 protein: CASSPAGGGETQYF

CDR3 length: 17
V gene: TRBV30
J gene: TRBJ2-3
D gene: .
clone size: .
CDR3 DNA: TGTGCCTGGAAATCCGGGGGATCGATCTTGTCCCCAGATACGCAGTATTTT
CDR3 protein: CAWKSGGSILSPDTQYF

CDR3 length: 13
V gene: TRBV7-2
J gene: TRBJ1-5
D gene: .
clone size: few
CDR3 DNA: TGTGCCAGCAGCTTAAGCCCAAATCAGCCCCAGCATTTT
CDR3 protein: CASSLSPNQPQHF

CDR3 length: 13
V gene: TRBV7-9
J gene: TRBJ2-3
D gene: TRBD2
clone size: .
CDR3 DNA: TGTGCCAGTGGACTAGCGGGCACAGATACGCAGTATTTT
CDR3 protein: CASGLAGTDTQYF

CDR3 length: 14
V gene: TRBV19
J gene: TRBJ2-3
D gene: .
clone size: .
CDR3 DNA: TGTGCCAGTAGTTTCCTCCGTAGCACAGATACGCAGTATTTT
CDR3 protein: CASSFLRSTDTQYF

CDR3 length: 14
V gene: TRBV27
J gene: TRBJ2-7
D gene: .
clone size: .
CDR3 DNA: TGTGCCAGCAGTCGGGACTGGAGCTCCTACGAGCAGTACTTC
CDR3 protein: CASSRDWSSYEQYF

CDR3 length: 15
V gene: TRBV7-3
J gene: TRBJ2-6
D gene: TRBD2
clone size: .
CDR3 DNA: TGTGCCAGCAGCTTAAATGGACTAGCGGCGAACGTCCTGACTTTC
CDR3 protein: CASSLNGLAANVLTF

CDR3 length: 13
V gene: TRBV29-1
J gene: TRBJ2-7
D gene: TRBD2
clone size: .
CDR3 DNA: TGCAGCGTTCGCCGGGCGGGGGGCTACGAGCAGTACTTC
CDR3 protein: CSVRRAGGYEQYF

CDR3 length: 13
V gene: TRBV10-3
J gene: TRBJ1-1
D gene: .
clone size: .
CDR3 DNA: TGTGCCAGCTCCCAAGGACAGAACACTGAAGCTTTCTTT
CDR3 protein: CASSQGQNTEAFF

CDR3 length: 13
V gene: TRBV28
J gene: TRBJ2-7
D gene: .
clone size: .
CDR3 DNA: TGTGCCAGCAGCCCAGCCCGGGAACTAGAGCAGTACTTC
CDR3 protein: CASSPARELEQYF

CDR3 length: 16
V gene: TRBV18
J gene: TRBJ2-7
D gene: TRBD2
clone size: .
CDR3 DNA: TGTGCCAGCTCATCAGTAGCGGGTGTTGGTTTTGACGAGCAGTACTTC
CDR3 protein: CASSSVAGVGFDEQYF

CDR3 length: 13
V gene: TRBV19
J gene: TRBJ1-1
D gene: .
clone size: few
CDR3 DNA: TGTGCCAGTAAGTTTGGGTCTAACACTGAAGCTTTCTTT
CDR3 protein: CASKFGSNTEAFF

CDR3 length: 13
V gene: TRBV28
J gene: TRBJ2-7
D gene: .
clone size: .
CDR3 DNA: TGTGCCAGCAGTTTTTCGGGCACCGGCGAGCAGTACTTC
CDR3 protein: CASSFSGTGEQYF

CDR3 length: 12
V gene: TRBV27
J gene: TRBJ2-7
D gene: .
clone size: .
CDR3 DNA: TGTGCCAGCAGTTTACAGGGCTCCGAGCAGTACTTC
CDR3 protein: CASSLQGSEQYF

CDR3 length: 16
V gene: TRBV4-1
J gene: TRBJ1-3
D gene: .
clone size: once
CDR3 DNA: TGCGCCAGCAGCCACATAGACACGGTGGTCGGAAACACCATATATTTT
CDR3 protein: CASSHIDTVVGNTIYF

CDR3 length: 16
V gene: TRBV7-3
J gene: TRBJ2-5
D gene: TRBD2
clone size: .
CDR3 DNA: TGTGCCAGCAGCCCAGCGAGGACTAGCGGGACCGAGACCCAGTACTTC
CDR3 protein: CASSPARTSGTETQYF

CDR3 length: 12
V gene: TRBV4-3
J gene: TRBJ2-1
D gene: .
clone size: .
CDR3 DNA: TGCGCCAGCAGCTCCTGCCTTCATGAGCAGTTCTTC
CDR3 protein: CASSSCLHEQFF

CDR3 length: 16
V gene: TRBV4-3
J gene: TRBJ2-2
D gene: TRBD1
clone size: .
CDR3 DNA: TGCGCCAGCAGCTACGCCGGGACAGGGAACACCGGGGAGCTGTTTTTT
CDR3 protein: CASSYAGTGNTGELFF

CDR3 length: 11
V gene: TRBV28
J gene: TRBJ2-5
D gene: .
clone size: few
CDR3 DNA: TGTGCCAGCAGTTTGTCAGAGACCCAGTACTTC
CDR3 protein: CASSLSETQYF

CDR3 length: 12
V gene: TRBV30
J gene: TRBJ2-7
D gene: .
clone size: .
CDR3 DNA: TGTGCCTGTGACACGTACGGGTACGAGCAGTACTTC
CDR3 protein: CACDTYGYEQYF

CDR3 length: 16
V gene: TRBV18
J gene: TRBJ1-5
D gene: TRBD1
clone size: .
CDR3 DNA: TGTGCCAGCTCACCGACCGGGACAGGGACCAATCAGCCCCAGCATTTT
CDR3 protein: CASSPTGTGTNQPQHF

CDR3 length: 15
V gene: TRBV30
J gene: TRBJ2-5
D gene: TRBD2
clone size: .
CDR3 DNA: TGTGCCTGGAATAGCCTGGGACTAGCGGGAGAGACCCAGTACTTC
CDR3 protein: CAWNSLGLAGETQYF

CDR3 length: 17
V gene: TRBV5-1
J gene: TRBJ2-1
D gene: TRBD1
clone size: .
CDR3 DNA: TGCGCCAGCAGCTTGTTCGGCGGACAGGGCCTGTACAATGAGCAGTTCTTC
CDR3 protein: CASSLFGGQGLYNEQFF

CDR3 length: 16
V gene: TRBV30
J gene: TRBJ2-2
D gene: TRBD2
clone size: once
CDR3 DNA: TGTGCCTGGATTCCCGGGACTAGCGGGAGTATCGGGGAGCTGTTTTTT
CDR3 protein: CAWIPGTSGSIGELFF

CDR3 length: 14
V gene: TRBV7-2
J gene: TRBJ2-2
D gene: .
clone size: .
CDR3 DNA: TGTGCCAGCAGCCCTACGGGACCGGCCGGGGAGCTGTTTTTT
CDR3 protein: CASSPTGPAGELFF

CDR3 length: 14
V gene: TRBV9
J gene: TRBJ2-2
D gene: .
clone size: .
CDR3 DNA: TGTGCCAGCAGCGATACAGGGCTCACCGGGGAGCTGTTTTTT
CDR3 protein: CASSDTGLTGELFF

CDR3 length: 13
V gene: TRBV7-6
J gene: TRBJ2-3
D gene: .
clone size: .
CDR3 DNA: TGTGCCAGCAGCCGGTTAAGCACAGATACGCAGTATTTT
CDR3 protein: CASSRLSTDTQYF

CDR3 length: 15
V gene: TRBV5-1
J gene: TRBJ2-1
D gene: TRBD2
clone size: .
CDR3 DNA: TGCGCCAGCAGCCGCGGACTAGCGGGACTCAATGAGCAGTTCTTC
CDR3 protein: CASSRGLAGLNEQFF

CDR3 length: 17
V gene: TRBV5-4
J gene: TRBJ1-2
D gene: TRBD1
clone size: .
CDR3 DNA: TGTGCCAGCAGCTCGGGACAGGTTACTTGGGTGCGCTATGGCTACACCTTC
CDR3 protein: CASSSGQVTWVRYGYTF

CDR3 length: 13
V gene: TRBV7-3
J gene: TRBJ2-6
D gene: .
clone size: .
CDR3 DNA: TGTGCCAGCAGCTTACGTCATCTGGGAGTCCTGACTTTC
CDR3 protein: CASSLRHLGVLTF

CDR3 length: 14
V gene: TRBV7-8
J gene: TRBJ1-5
D gene: TRBD1
clone size: .
CDR3 DNA: TGTGCCAGCAGCTTAACTCAGGGGGGACAGCCCCAGCATTTT
CDR3 protein: CASSLTQGGQPQHF

CDR3 length: 15
V gene: TRBV27
J gene: TRBJ1-4
D gene: TRBD1
clone size: .
CDR3 DNA: TGTGCCAGCAGTCCCGAGACAGGGCGAGGAGAAAAACTGTTTTTT
CDR3 protein: CASSPETGRGEKLFF

CDR3 length: 13
V gene: TRBV25-1
J gene: TRBJ2-5
D gene: TRBD2
clone size: .
CDR3 DNA: TGTGCCAGCAGCCCTAGCGGGTTGGAGACCCAGTACTTC
CDR3 protein: CASSPSGLETQYF

CDR3 length: 18
V gene: TRBV27
J gene: TRBJ2-6
D gene: .
clone size: once
CDR3 DNA: TGTGCCAGCAGTTTACCCCCCTCGGGCCCTGGGGGGGCCAACGTCCTGACTTTC
CDR3 protein: CASSLPPSGPGGANVLTF

CDR3 length: 14
V gene: TRBV7-7
J gene: TRBJ2-1
D gene: TRBD2
clone size: .
CDR3 DNA: TGTGCCAGCAGTCCAGGACTAGCCACATATGAGCAGTTCTTC
CDR3 protein: CASSPGLATYEQFF